The 25 T cell receptor beta chains listed next were all sequenced from one sample in a study of graft-versus-host responses after intestinal transplantation (dated by TCRdb to about 2021). Library prep was done by the immunoSEQ multiplex PCR assay. TCRdb re-hosts the immuneACCESS table, in-frame sequences only. Its copies lack some clones; in the studies checked, an unresolved V gene accounts for under half of them, and the cause for the rest is not known. The sample table shows 15,000 to 20,000 clones, and more than 30% are seen once. 0.9% of the sample rests with the top ten. The time point label on this specimen signifies: cells obtained before transplantation from donor or recipient. The sample was alloreactive CD4+ T cells from a mixed lymphocyte reaction culture, taken before intestinal transplant. Reading the label with the study, this specimen's cell subset or site is: CFSE-low proliferating T cells sorted from roughly six-day pre-transplant mixed lymphocyte reaction (GvH or HvG direction). The receptors originated from a human patient who received an intestinal transplant.

In this sample, this clone turned up a few times. V usage is TRBV19 and J usage is TRBJ1-6, with 7 bases aligning to TRBD1. CDR1 and CDR2 from the germline V gene are LNHDA and SQIVND (reference sequence). V shed 1 base and J 9 bases; nucleotides not matched to a gene: 6. CDR3 length equals 15 residues. The CDR3: CASSIVAGGSSPLHF. DNA of the CDR3: TGTGCCAGTAGTATAGTGGCAGGGGGAAGTTCACCCCTCCACTTT. The whole variable domain, remainder taken from reference TRBV19 and TRBJ1-6, is DGGITQSPKYLFRKEGQNVTLSCEQNLNHDAMYWYRQDPGQGLRLIYYSQIVNDFQKGDIAEGYSVSREKKESFPLTVTSAQKNPTAFYLCASSIVAGGSSPLHFGNGTRLTVT.

In its sample, this clone is medium-sized. The rearrangement joins TRBV19 to TRBJ2-2; D not certain. The ends were cut back, 5 bases at V and 4 bases at J, with 8 bases in the middle. CDR1 and CDR2 (germline): LNHDA, SQIVND (reference sequence). This CDR3 spans 13 amino acids. The CDR3 coding sequence is TGTGCCAGTAGTGTTCGGTTCACCGGGGAGCTGTTTTTT. Its protein product is CASSVRFTGELFF.

This clone was observed a few times. V is TRBV5-1 and J is TRBJ2-7, with 9 bases aligning to TRBD1. Germline values: CDR1 SGHRS, CDR2 YFSETQ. CDR3 size: 15 residues. V shed 4 bases and J 4 bases; nucleotides not matched to a gene: 9. CDR3 protein: CASSVLQGAAYEQYF. In DNA form, the CDR3 reads TGCGCCAGCAGCGTATTACAGGGGGCTGCTTACGAGCAGTACTTC.

The sample holds a few counts of this clone. One end of the junction varies from germline; a read error may be responsible. The chain is built from TRBV18 and TRBJ1-4; D call uncertain. The CDR3 has 18 residues. Germline V lookup: CDR1 KGHSH, CDR2 LQKENI. CDR3 protein: CASSPRPGAPSGNEKLFF. In nucleotides, the CDR3 is TGTGCCAGCTCCCCACGTCCGGGTGCCCCCTCGGGTAATGAAAAACTGTTTTTT.

This chain uses TRBV15 with TRBJ2-5; no firm D call. CDR1 is LNHNV, CDR2 YYDKDF, per germline (reference sequence). The CDR3 spans 14 residues. V was clipped by 1 base and J by 8 bases, with 14 bases between them. The CDR3 is CATSRGLLLDTQYF. DNA for the CDR3: TGTGCCACCAGCAGAGGGTTACTCTTAGATACCCAGTACTTC.

Only a few counts were recorded for this clone. The V gene is TRBV7-2, the J gene TRBJ1-3, with unresolved D. Trimming took 1 base from V and 0 from J, leaving 16 bases between them. CDR1 and CDR2 (germline): SGHTA, FQGNSA. There are 18 residues in the CDR3. The DNA for the CDR3 is TGTGCCAGCAGCTTAGATAGGCTTGCACCGACCTCTGGAAACACCATATATTTT. It translates to CASSLDRLAPTSGNTIYF.

A single count supports this clone. The chain uses TRBV23-1 and TRBJ2-7; the D gene could be TRBD1 or TRBD2 (5 bases each). TRBV23-1 is an ORF; its function is uncertain. The CDR3 totals 16 residues. V was pared by 7 bases and J by 1 base, with 20 bases between. The CDR3 bases are TGCGCCAGCAATCCCCTCCGCCGGGACGCTTCCTACGAGCAGTACTTC. Its translation is CASNPLRRDASYEQYF.

This clone was seen more than once but under ten times. The rearrangement uses TRBV15 and TRBJ2-5; 12 positions match TRBD2. J lost 7 bases, V lost 1 base, and 10 bases had no gene match. The CDR3 covers 17 residues. Germline V gene lookup returns CDR1 LNHNV and CDR2 YYDKDF (reference sequence). The DNA of the CDR3 is TGTGCCACCAGCAGAGGACTAGCGGGGGCCCTTGAGGGGACCCAGTACTTC. This encodes CATSRGLAGALEGTQYF.

This clone was found a few times. V is TRBV7-9 and J is TRBJ2-1; 7 bases align to TRBD1. The germline V gene has CDR1 SEHNR and CDR2 FQNEAQ (reference sequence). V trimming: 3 bases; J trimming: 5 bases; junction bases outside the gene matches: 7. CDR3 size: 15 residues. CDR3 amino acids: CASSFRQGEDNEQFF. CDR3 in DNA: TGTGCCAGCAGCTTCAGACAGGGTGAGGACAATGAGCAGTTCTTC.

This chain connects TRBV19 to TRBJ2-7; possibly TRBD1 for D (5 bases). Germline CDR1 and CDR2: LNHDA and SQIVND (reference sequence). The CDR3 sequence is 15 residues long. V was trimmed by 4 bases and J by 4 bases, leaving 17 bases between them. As DNA, the CDR3 is TGTGCCAGTAGTACAGGGCTCCGACGTGGGTACGAGCAGTACTTC. Its translation is CASSTGLRRGYEQYF.

This clone was picked up a small number of times. CDR3 amino acids: CASSPSRADTGELFF. In DNA, the CDR3 is TGTGCCAGCTCACCAAGCAGGGCCGACACCGGGGAGCTGTTTTTT. V gene TRBV18 combines with J gene TRBJ2-2, with D tentatively TRBD1 (5 bases). Trimming pared 2 bases from V and 3 bases from J, leaving 10 bases between. CDR1 and CDR2 (germline): KGHSH, LQKENI. This CDR3 has 15 amino acids.

This clone was counted a few times. The rearrangement links TRBV5-1 to TRBJ2-2; tentatively, D is TRBD1 (5 bases). The CDR3 covers 13 residues. CDR1 SGHRS and CDR2 YFSETQ come from the germline V gene. The V end was cut by 5 bases, the J end by 7 bases, with 12 bases between. CDR3 DNA: TGCGCCAGCAGGACAGAAACCGTCGGGGAGCTGTTTTTT. Amino acid sequence: CASRTETVGELFF.

The V gene is TRBV6-1, the J gene TRBJ2-7; 9 bases agree with TRBD2. V lost 4 bases and J lost 5; bases outside the gene matches: 3. Germline V gene lookup returns CDR1 MNHNS and CDR2 SASEGT. CDR3 length: 13 residues. The DNA of the CDR3 is TGTGCCAGCAGTGCTAGCGGGGCCCACGAGCAGTACTTC. Protein: CASSASGAHEQYF.

V is TRBV6-5 and J is TRBJ2-1, with D unresolved. CDR3 length: 13 residues. Germline V gene lookup returns CDR1 MNHEY and CDR2 SVGAGI. The V gene lost 2 bases and the J gene lost 5 bases, with 7 bases spanning the gap. The CDR3 loop reads CASSYRRNNEQFF. The CDR3 DNA reads as TGTGCCAGCAGTTACCGAAGGAACAATGAGCAGTTCTTC.

V is TRBV5-6 and J is TRBJ1-4; no clear D. Deletions cut 5 bases from V and 5 bases from J, with 10 bases between. The germline gives CDR1 SGHDT, CDR2 YYEEEE. The CDR3 spans 13 residues. The CDR3 DNA reads TGTGCCAGCAGTAAACAGCGGAATGAAAAACTGTTTTTT. Protein: CASSKQRNEKLFF.

This chain uses TRBV5-4 with TRBJ2-5, with D perhaps TRBD2 (6 bases). This CDR3 has 14 residues. Trimming took 2 bases from V and 9 from J, leaving 17 bases between them. Germline V gives CDR1 SGHNT, CDR2 YYREEE (reference sequence). For the CDR3, the DNA is TGTGCCAGCAGCTTCGGTCCGACCGGCGGGGCCCAGTACTTC. It translates to CASSFGPTGGAQYF.

CDR3 in amino acids: CAWKMADSNQPQHF. CDR3 nucleotides: TGTGCCTGGAAGATGGCGGATAGCAATCAGCCCCAGCATTTT. This rearrangement joins TRBV30 to TRBJ1-5; D is uncertain. CDR1 GTSNPN and CDR2 SVGIG come from the germline V gene (reference sequence). Trimming left V 4 bases short and J 0 bases short, with 10 bases between. The CDR3 loop spans 14 amino acids.

The genes are TRBV27 and TRBJ1-1; D is uncertain. Per the germline V gene, CDR1 is MNHEY and CDR2 is SMNVEV (reference sequence). The CDR3 is 14 residues long. V gave up 3 bases and J gave up 5 bases, with 13 bases separating them. CDR3 loop: CASSLKARGTEAFF. The CDR3 DNA is TGTGCCAGCAGTTTGAAGGCGCGTGGGACTGAAGCTTTCTTT.

This chain joins TRBV4-2 and TRBJ1-5; no firm D call. Deletions cut 3 bases from V and 6 bases from J, with 6 bases between. Germline V gene data show CDR1 as LGHNA and CDR2 as YNFKEQ. The CDR3 has 12 amino acids. The CDR3 region is CASSQGSQPQHF. The CDR3, as DNA: TGTGCCAGCAGCCAGGGTAGTCAGCCCCAGCATTTT.

This clone was seen once. This chain connects TRBV6-6 to TRBJ2-3; 11 bases are shared with TRBD2. Germline CDR1 reads MNHNY; CDR2 reads SVGAGI (reference sequence). This CDR3 has 15 amino acids. The trim removed 8 bases at V and 4 bases at J, leaving 8 bases unmatched. For the CDR3, the DNA is TGTGCCAGCGTGGTAGCGGGGGGGCGGGCAGATACGCAGTATTTT. Its protein product is CASVVAGGRADTQYF.

The chain has TRBV9 and TRBJ2-3; 7 nucleotides agree with TRBD1. The germline gives CDR1 SGDLS, CDR2 YYNGEE. There are 15 residues in the CDR3. V dropped 3 bases and J dropped 2; count of bases not matched to a gene: 6. CDR3: CASSGAGQATDTQYF. The CDR3 region has the DNA TGTGCCAGCAGCGGAGCCGGACAGGCCACAGATACGCAGTATTTT.

The CDR3 here is CASSFAGRSSYEQYF. Here the CDR3 DNA reads TGTGCCAGCAGCTTTGCTGGGAGAAGCTCCTACGAGCAGTACTTC. This chain connects TRBV5-4 to TRBJ2-7, with D perhaps matching TRBD2 (5 bases). CDR3 length: 15 amino acids. Germline V gene sequence: CDR1 SGHNT, CDR2 YYREEE (reference sequence). Trimming took 2 bases from V and 0 from J, leaving 12 bases between them.

V is TRBV7-2 and J is TRBJ2-7; D is uncertain. Germline assignment: CDR1 SGHTA and CDR2 FQGNSA. The CDR3 has 13 amino acids. Between the trimmed V and J ends, which lost 5 bases and 6 bases, there was a span of 14 bases. The CDR3 nucleotides read TGTGCCAGCAGCCCACCGCAGTTGTCCGAGCAGTACTTC. The encoded protein is CASSPPQLSEQYF.

The V gene is TRBV5-1, the J gene TRBJ1-4, with a weak D call TRBD1 (5 bases). Trimming removed 3 bases from V and 0 bases from J, with 12 bases in between. Germline V gives CDR1 SGHRS, CDR2 YFSETQ. The CDR3 is 16 residues long. CDR3 sequence reads: CASSWGRVATNEKLFF. In DNA form, the CDR3 reads TGCGCCAGCAGCTGGGGCCGAGTTGCAACTAATGAAAAACTGTTTTTT.

Worth noting for this clone: The sample has other DNA sequences that encode this CDR3 too. The V call is TRBV27, the J call TRBJ1-2, with D uncertain. This CDR3 region has 12 residues. Per the germline V gene, CDR1 is MNHEY and CDR2 is SMNVEV (reference sequence). V was cut by 2 bases and J by 4 bases, with 5 bases left in between. CDR3: CASSLSGYGYTF. For the CDR3, the DNA is TGTGCCAGCAGTTTAAGTGGCTATGGCTACACCTTC.